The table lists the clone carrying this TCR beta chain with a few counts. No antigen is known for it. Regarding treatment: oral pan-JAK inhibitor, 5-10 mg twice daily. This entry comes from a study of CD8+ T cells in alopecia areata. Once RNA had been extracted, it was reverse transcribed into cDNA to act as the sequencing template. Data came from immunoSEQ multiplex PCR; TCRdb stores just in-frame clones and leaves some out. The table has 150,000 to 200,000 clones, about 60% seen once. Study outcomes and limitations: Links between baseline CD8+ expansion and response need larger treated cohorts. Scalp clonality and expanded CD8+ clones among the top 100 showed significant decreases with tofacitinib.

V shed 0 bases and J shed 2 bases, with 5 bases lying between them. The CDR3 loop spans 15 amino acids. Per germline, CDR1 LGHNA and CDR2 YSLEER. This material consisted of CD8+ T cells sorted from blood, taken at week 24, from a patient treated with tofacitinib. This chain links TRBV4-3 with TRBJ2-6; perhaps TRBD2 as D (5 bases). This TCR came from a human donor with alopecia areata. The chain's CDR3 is CASSQEEAGANVLTF. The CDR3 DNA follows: TGCGCCAGCAGCCAAGAGGAGGCTGGGGCCAACGTCCTGACTTTC.